The rows below give T cell receptor beta chains drawn from one sample of a study of blood T cell repertoires in COVID-19. The data were produced by immunoSEQ multiplex PCR, yet TCRdb's version contains in-frame clones alone and is incomplete. The profile shows 220,000 or so clones, about 88% of them singletons. The sequenced sample was peripheral blood. The receptors come from a woman between 50 and 59 years old with COVID-19, enrolled during active disease. CDR3s leave out the opening cysteine and the closing phenylalanine or tryptophan.

TRBV5-4 | ASSLGLSSTDTQY
TRBV2 | ASSRLAGGIRSSTDTQY
TRBV5-1 | ASSETSGPHEQY
TRBV5-1 | ASSMGQGTFYEQY
TRBV3-1/TRBV3-2 | ASSLSGGNQPQH
TRBV6-5 | ASSYSTGGQLYGYT
TRBV2 | ASSGFQGMNTEAF
TRBV5-1 | ASRGYSGTSGQGASYNEQF
TRBV27 | ASSLSSWAGLRGYT
TRBV2 | AGGPGGTLFNYGYT
TRBV18 | ASSPGLQAEAF
TRBV3-1/TRBV3-2 | ASSPRSGNTEAF
TRBV9 | ASSATGTSGGREQF
TRBV5-1 | ASSGTGLNTGELF
TRBV24-1 | ATEGFGQETQY
TRBV6-1 | ASSESLGEETQY
TRBV9 | ASSPGHRAYEQY
TRBV6-1 | ASSEGEGSYNSPLH
TRBV27 | ASSRDSQPQH
TRBV7-2 | ASSPPRALSNQPQH
TRBV5-5 | ASSRIAGTGGPTGELF
TRBV7-2 | ASTIRGGGYNEQF
TRBV24-1 | ATSAQSHNEQF
TRBV11-3 | ASSPLGTGYGEQY
TRBV2 | ASKGVRGGGNQETQY
TRBV11-2 | ASSPMRTSGGADTQY
TRBV3-1/TRBV3-2 | ASSQGTGWVYGYT
TRBV6-5 | ASSPTGTGGSPQH
TRBV7-7 | ASSFDSQETQY
TRBV3-1/TRBV3-2 | ASSQFPRAAGRSTDTQY
TRBV6-2/TRBV6-3 | ASSYDNYEQY
TRBV6-2/TRBV6-3 | ASSPGYRLDTQY
TRBV11-3 | ASSLVSAQGLNTEAF
TRBV4-1 | ASSHPLVGGSTDTQY
TRBV30 | AWIGARGRNTGELF
TRBV7-2 | ASSLDGSSGNTIY
TRBV12-3/TRBV12-4 | ASSRSSGNTIY
TRBV27 | ASSSGGHNNEQF
TRBV29-1 | SVEGTGGNGYT
TRBV4-3 | ASSQAVGMANYGYT
TRBV30 | AWKNINTEAF
TRBV16 | ASSQRGGNQPQH
TRBV30 | AWTSGVSSYNEQF
TRBV9 | ASSVAQGRAEAF
TRBV27 | ASSLRDRFYEQY
TRBV15 | ATSRDLRGLAGNTIY
TRBV7-2 | ASRTRQGGYNEQF
TRBV7-2 | ASSPDRTNQPQH
TRBV7-2 | ASSLLWETNTEAF
TRBV2 | ASSRLAGVYTGELF
TRBV15 | ATSAGGSYT
TRBV7-3 | ASSLNRWHEQF
TRBV4-3 | ASSQERGQPQH
TRBV7-8 | ASSTSGGAFDEQF
TRBV5-8 | ASTLWRNEQY
TRBV11-2 | ASSADRGDHEKLF
TRBV10-3 | AITGHWRGGADEQY
TRBV19 | ASRREGGNNSPLH
TRBV28 | ASIPGTLDGTEAF
TRBV13 | ASSLGRGSSTEAF